Presented here are 27 T cell receptor beta chains from one specimen sequenced in a study of beta chain features in type 1 diabetes. The entirety of the isolated RNA underwent reverse transcription, so expressed TCRB transcripts were sequenced. Repertoires were generated with immunoSEQ multiplex PCR, while TCRdb's copy carries only in-frame clones and drops some. The sample yields some 220,000 clones, about a tenth seen once. Sequenced: central memory CD4+ T cells from blood. Receptors were obtained from a man between 18 and 35 years old in good health.

This clone was seen more than once but under ten times. The chain is built from TRBV28 and TRBJ2-3; D is ambiguous. The CDR3 contains 12 residues. Trimming removed 4 bases from V and 2 bases from J, with 4 bases in between. CDR1 MDHEN and CDR2 SYDVKM come from the germline V gene. The DNA of the CDR3 is TGTGCCAGCAGTTCGGACACAGATACGCAGTATTTT. Amino acid sequence: CASSSDTDTQYF.

This clone has ten or more counts. This chain uses TRBV30 with TRBJ2-1; no clear D. This CDR3 is 11 amino acids long. Trimming removed 7 bases at V and 3 bases at J, with 7 bases between. From germline, CDR1 is GTSNPN and CDR2 SVGIG (reference sequence). The CDR3 reads CALGLYNEQFF. CDR3 nucleotide sequence: TGTGCCTTAGGCCTCTACAATGAGCAGTTCTTC.

The table lists this clone with a few counts. The J gene is TRBJ2-3, the V gene TRBV9, with TRBD1 as a possible D gene (5 bases). The CDR3 consists of 15 residues. The germline V and J ends were trimmed by 2 bases and 2 bases, with 12 bases remaining between them. Germline CDR1 SGDLS, CDR2 YYNGEE. The CDR3 DNA follows: TGTGCCAGCAGCGTTGGGGCAGCTCTCACAGATACGCAGTATTTT. This codes for CASSVGAALTDTQYF. Using reference TRBV9 and TRBJ2-3 for the parts outside the CDR3, the full variable domain is DSGVTQTPKHLITATGQRVTLRCSPRSGDLSVYWYQQSLDQGLQFLIQYYNGEERAKGNILERFSAQQFPDLHSELNLSSLELGDSALYFCASSVGAALTDTQYFGPGTRLTVL.

The chain uses TRBV30 and TRBJ1-1; D ambiguous. The CDR3 contains 13 residues. Germline values: CDR1 GTSNPN, CDR2 SVGIG (reference sequence). V lost 3 bases, J lost 0 bases, and 8 bases lay in between. CDR3: CAWRGGLNTEAFF. The DNA for the CDR3 is TGTGCCTGGAGGGGAGGCTTGAACACTGAAGCTTTCTTT.

J is TRBJ1-1 and V is TRBV7-2; no firm D call. This CDR3 has 13 amino acids. Germline loops: CDR1 SGHTA, CDR2 FQGNSA. V shed 6 bases and J shed 1 base, with 9 bases lying between them. CDR3 nucleotide sequence: TGTGCCAGCAGTTCTCAGGAGAACACTGAAGCTTTCTTT. Its translation: CASSSQENTEAFF. Filled out from reference TRBV7-2 and TRBJ1-1, the complete variable domain reads GAGVSQSPSNKVTEKGKDVELRCDPISGHTALYWYRQSLGQGLEFLIYFQGNSAPDKSGLPSDRFSAERTGGSVSTLTIQRTQQEDSAVYLCASSSQENTEAFFGQGTRLTVV.

This clone came up a few times. The chain links TRBV7-2 to TRBJ2-2, with 7 bases that match TRBD1. J was trimmed by 5 bases and V by 1 base; bases with no gene match: 7. CDR1 is SGHTA, CDR2 FQGNSA, per germline. The length of the CDR3 is 16 residues. The CDR3, as DNA: TGTGCCAGCAGCTTAGAACAGGGGCGACGAACCGGGGAGCTGTTTTTT. Its protein product is CASSLEQGRRTGELFF.

Ten or more counts support this clone. The CDR3: CATSRAAGKLFF. The DNA of the CDR3 is TGTGCCACCAGCAGAGCTGCGGGAAAACTGTTTTTT. The chain couples TRBV15 to TRBJ1-4; D not resolved. V lost 1 base to trimming and J lost 10 bases, with 7 bases between them. Looked up from germline, CDR1 is LNHNV and CDR2 is YYDKDF (reference sequence). The CDR3 runs 12 residues.

This clone was detected a few times. The chain joins TRBV7-3 to TRBJ1-5, with no clear D. This CDR3 contains 14 residues. The germline V gene encodes CDR1 SGHTA and CDR2 FQGTGA. Deletions cut 2 bases from V and 7 bases from J, with 12 bases between. The CDR3 here is CASSLDGERQPQHF. DNA for the CDR3: TGTGCCAGCAGCTTAGATGGGGAAAGACAGCCCCAGCATTTT.

Ten or more counts support this clone. The chain joins TRBV7-6 to TRBJ2-1; 7 bases map to TRBD2. V lost 4 bases, J lost 2 bases, and 8 bases stayed unmatched. Per germline, CDR1 SGHVS and CDR2 FNYEAQ. The CDR3 is 16 residues long. CDR3 DNA: TGTGCCAGCAGCTCGGGGGGAGGGAGGACCTACAATGAGCAGTTCTTC. This gives the protein CASSSGGGRTYNEQFF.

This clone was observed at least ten times. The V call is TRBV29-1, the J call TRBJ2-5; D perhaps matches TRBD2 (5 bases). Germline V gene lookup returns CDR1 SQVTM and CDR2 ANQGSEA. Trimming shortened V by 7 bases and J by 5 bases, and 14 bases separated the two germline ends. This CDR3 has 12 residues. This CDR3 is CSALPDWETQYF. The CDR3 nucleotides read TGCAGCGCCCTACCGGACTGGGAGACCCAGTACTTC.

This clone was seen only a few times. CDR3 residues: CASTLPWTSGEETQYF. As DNA, the CDR3 is TGTGCCAGCACCCTGCCCTGGACTAGCGGGGAAGAGACCCAGTACTTC. V and J are TRBV2 and TRBJ2-5; 12 nucleotides agree with TRBD2. The ends lost 7 bases at V and 3 bases at J; junction bases unmatched: 9. The CDR3 length is 16 residues. CDR1 is SNHLY and CDR2 is FYNNEI in the germline V gene.

In DNA form, the CDR3 reads TGTGCCAGCAGCTCGGCTGGGGACAGGTTTGCCTACTTC. It codes for CASSSAGDRFAYF. The chain is built from TRBV11-2 and TRBJ2-7; TRBD1 agrees at 8 bases. Germline CDR1 reads SGHAT; CDR2 reads FQNNGV. The CDR3 covers 13 residues. V gave up 4 bases and J gave up 13 bases; unmatched junction bases: 12.

The chain links TRBV9 to TRBJ1-5; unclear D gene. Germline values: CDR1 SGDLS, CDR2 YYNGEE. This CDR3 region has 13 residues. Trimming left V 0 bases short and J 9 bases short, with 10 bases between. CDR3 region: CASSVGWDPPQHF. Written as DNA, the CDR3 is TGTGCCAGCAGCGTAGGGTGGGATCCGCCCCAGCATTTT.

The chain carries TRBV7-9 and TRBJ2-7; tentatively, D is TRBD2 (6 bases). The CDR3 loop spans 12 amino acids. V was clipped by 5 bases and J by 6 bases, with 11 bases between them. CDR1 is SEHNR, CDR2 FQNEAQ, per germline (reference sequence). The CDR3 spells CASSRDGGEQYF. CDR3 nucleotides: TGTGCCAGCAGCCGGGACGGGGGCGAGCAGTACTTC.

In this sample, this clone turned up a few times. The same CDR3 also results from other DNA sequences found in this sample. V and J are TRBV5-4 and TRBJ2-1, with 10 bases fitting TRBD2. V gave up 4 bases and J gave up 6 bases; unmatched junction bases: 7. In germline, CDR1 is SGHNT, CDR2 YYREEE (reference sequence). CDR3 length: 15 residues. The CDR3 bases are TGTGCCAGCAGCCCTGGCTTAGCGGGAGGCAATGAGCAGTTCTTC. As protein: CASSPGLAGGNEQFF.

This clone was found a few times. The chain joins TRBV29-1 to TRBJ2-5; a possible D gene is TRBD1 (7 bases). With 7 bases removed from V and 4 bases from J, the gap between germline ends came to 19 bases. From germline, CDR1 is SQVTM and CDR2 ANQGSEA. The CDR3 is 14 amino acids. CDR3 loop: CSGALGQEGETQYF. CDR3 sequence (DNA): TGCAGCGGTGCTCTAGGACAGGAGGGAGAGACCCAGTACTTC.

The table lists this clone with a few counts. The chain couples TRBV7-2 to TRBJ2-1, with 7 bases identical to TRBD1. Germline CDR1 and CDR2: SGHTA and FQGNSA. CDR3 length: 15 residues. V trimming: 3 bases; J trimming: 0 bases; junction bases outside the gene matches: 2. The DNA of the CDR3 is TGTGCCAGCAGCTTGGACAGGAGCTCCTACAATGAGCAGTTCTTC. Translation gives CASSLDRSSYNEQFF.

The gene calls are TRBV7-6 and TRBJ2-7; either TRBD1 or TRBD2 may fit D (5 bases each). The CDR3 contains 14 residues. The V and J ends lost 6 bases and 1 base respectively, with 13 bases between them. Looked up from germline, CDR1 is SGHVS and CDR2 is FNYEAQ. In DNA form, the CDR3 reads TGTGCCAGCAGTTCTGCTTGGGGGTCCTACGAGCAGTACTTC. Its protein is CASSSAWGSYEQYF.

This clone is a singleton in its sample. The chain couples TRBV2 to TRBJ2-5; D remains unclear. Trimming took off 1 base at V and 7 bases at J, with 10 bases between the two ends. Germline CDR1 is SNHLY and CDR2 is FYNNEI. This CDR3 is built from 13 residues. CDR3 in DNA: TGTGCCAGCAGTGAAGGGGTTCTACGGACCCAGTACTTC. Translated, it gives CASSEGVLRTQYF.

This chain connects TRBV7-9 to TRBJ2-2; 8 bases line up with TRBD1. The germline V gene encodes CDR1 SEHNR and CDR2 FQNEAQ (reference sequence). The length of the CDR3 is 16 residues. J lost 5 bases, V lost 4 bases, and 9 bases had no gene match. This CDR3 is CASSYDMRQGTGELFF. In DNA, the CDR3 is TGTGCCAGCAGCTATGACATGCGACAGGGGACCGGGGAGCTGTTTTTT.

The chain carries TRBV5-6 and TRBJ2-1; perhaps TRBD1 as D (6 bases). In germline, CDR1 is SGHDT, CDR2 YYEEEE. The CDR3 has 15 residues. V lost 4 bases and J lost 1, with 12 bases in between. The CDR3 coding sequence is TGTGCCAGCAGCGCGACAGGCGGTTCCTACAATGAGCAGTTCTTC. The encoded protein is CASSATGGSYNEQFF.

As for this clone: Other DNA variants within this sample encode the same CDR3. The gene calls are TRBV6-5 and TRBJ1-1; a possible D gene is TRBD1 (5 bases). This CDR3 is built from 14 residues. Germline V gene data show CDR1 as MNHEY and CDR2 as SVGAGI. Trimming took 7 bases from V and 0 from J, leaving 12 bases between them. The CDR3, as DNA: TGTGCCAGCACGCCAGGGAGCTTGAACACTGAAGCTTTCTTT. It codes for CASTPGSLNTEAFF.

This clone was observed a handful of times. The V and J genes are TRBV5-4 and TRBJ2-1, with 7 bases identical to TRBD1. Per germline, CDR1 SGHNT and CDR2 YYREEE (reference sequence). V trimming: 0 bases; J trimming: 6 bases; junction bases outside the gene matches: 6. The CDR3 is made up of 15 amino acids. The CDR3: CASSLGWTGRNEQFF. CDR3 sequence (DNA): TGTGCCAGCAGCTTGGGGTGGACAGGACGCAATGAGCAGTTCTTC.

This chain links TRBV7-9 with TRBJ2-3; 9 bases match TRBD2. Germline values: CDR1 SEHNR, CDR2 FQNEAQ (reference sequence). J lost 6 bases, V lost 3 bases, and 4 bases had no gene match. The CDR3 has 14 amino acids. DNA for the CDR3: TGTGCCAGCAGCTTGAGCGGGAGGTGGGATACGCAGTATTTT. Protein product: CASSLSGRWDTQYF.

This clone appeared a few times. CDR3 in DNA: TGTGCCTGGAGGAGGGACTCAGGAGAGACCCAGTACTTC. It encodes CAWRRDSGETQYF. The chain couples TRBV30 to TRBJ2-5; D possibly corresponds to TRBD2 (6 bases). This CDR3 comprises 13 residues. The germline CDR1 and CDR2 sequences are GTSNPN and SVGIG (reference sequence). V was clipped by 3 bases and J by 4 bases, with 12 bases between them.

The J gene is TRBJ1-6, the V gene TRBV9; weak D call: TRBD1 (5 bases). Germline lookup yields CDR1 SGDLS and CDR2 YYNGEE. The CDR3 totals 17 residues. Trimming stripped 0 bases from V and 0 bases from J, with 10 bases between. CDR3 nucleotides: TGTGCCAGCAGCGTAGGCGGGGGAAGCTCCTATAATTCACCCCTCCACTTT. As protein: CASSVGGGSSYNSPLHF.

The CDR3 DNA sequence: TGTGCCAGCAGGAGCTCGCTTAGCACAGATACGCAGTATTTT. Amino acid sequence: CASRSSLSTDTQYF. The genes are TRBV6-5 and TRBJ2-3; D not certain. Germline V lookup: CDR1 MNHEY, CDR2 SVGAGI. Trimming left V 6 bases short and J 0 bases short, with 10 bases between. This CDR3 comprises 14 residues.